This TCR beta chain comes out of a study of shared T cell receptors in the human thymus. Profiled with immunoSEQ multiplex PCR; TCRdb holds only in-frame clones, not every one. The repertoire holds 500,000 to 550,000 clones, with about four fifths as singletons. This clone appeared a few times. The sample was also linked to a second study, of human thymus T cells. As that report states: Thymic tissue was derived from resections collected during corrective heart surgery. Related reports documented highly overlapping thymic repertoires among unrelated individuals.

The receptor was isolated from a boy under three years old with a congenital heart defect. Specimen: thymocytes.

This CDR3 is CAISESGSENSTEAFF. The CDR3 DNA sequence: TGTGCCATCAGTGAGTCCGGTTCGGAGAATAGCACTGAAGCTTTCTTT. V and J are TRBV10-3 and TRBJ1-1, with D unclear. Trimming left V 0 bases short and J 4 bases short, with 15 bases between. Germline CDR1 and CDR2: ENHRY and SYGVKD. The CDR3 runs to 16 residues.